The entry below describes one T cell receptor beta chain. The data were taken from a study of blood T cell repertoires in COVID-19. The CDR3 is 14 residues long. Germline CDR1 MNHEY, CDR2 SVGAGI. V trimming: 11 bases; J trimming: 8 bases; junction bases outside the gene matches: 9. Sequenced by immunoSEQ multiplex PCR; TCRdb stores in-frame clones only, minus some. Of more than 35,000 clones listed, roughly nine tenths are singletons. The origin of this receptor is a man aged 30 to 39 with active or convalescent COVID-19. The sample comprised peripheral blood. The chain has TRBV6-5 and TRBJ2-1, with 13 bases identical to TRBD2. The CDR3 DNA reads as TGTGCCGAGGGCACTAGCGGGGGGGTGGATGAGCAGTTCTTC. The encoded protein is CAEGTSGGVDEQFF.